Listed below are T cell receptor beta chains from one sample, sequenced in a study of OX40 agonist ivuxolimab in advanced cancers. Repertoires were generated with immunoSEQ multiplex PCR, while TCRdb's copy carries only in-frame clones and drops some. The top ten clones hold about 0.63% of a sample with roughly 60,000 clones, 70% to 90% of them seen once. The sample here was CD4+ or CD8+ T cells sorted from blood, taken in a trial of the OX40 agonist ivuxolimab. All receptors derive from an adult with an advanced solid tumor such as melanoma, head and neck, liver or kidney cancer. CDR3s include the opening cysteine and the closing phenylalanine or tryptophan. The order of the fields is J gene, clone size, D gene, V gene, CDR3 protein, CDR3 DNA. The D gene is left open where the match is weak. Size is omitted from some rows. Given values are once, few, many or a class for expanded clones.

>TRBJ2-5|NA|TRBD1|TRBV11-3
CASSLGGQGQETQYF
TGTGCCAGCAGCTTAGGCGGACAGGGACAAGAGACCCAGTACTTC
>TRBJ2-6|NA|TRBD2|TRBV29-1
CSEIWGRVKTSGSAGANVLTF
TGCAGCGAAATCTGGGGCAGGGTGAAGACTAGCGGGAGTGCTGGGGCCAACGTCCTGACTTTC
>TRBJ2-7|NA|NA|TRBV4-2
CASSQDLLSYEQYF
TGTGCCAGCAGCCAAGATCTCCTATCCTACGAGCAGTACTTC
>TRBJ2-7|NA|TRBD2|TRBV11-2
CASTFGGVEQYF
TGTGCCAGCACATTTGGGGGGGTCGAGCAGTACTTC
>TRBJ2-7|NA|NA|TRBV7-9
CASSPLRFSSYEQYF
TGTGCCAGCAGCCCTCTCCGATTTAGCTCCTACGAGCAGTACTTC
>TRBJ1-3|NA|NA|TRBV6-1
CASSEYFVGYSGNTIYF
TGTGCCAGCAGTGAATATTTCGTGGGTTACTCTGGAAACACCATATATTTT
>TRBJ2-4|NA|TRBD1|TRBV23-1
CASSRDRCPKNIQYF
TGCGCCAGCAGCCGGGACAGATGTCCCAAAAACATTCAGTACTTC
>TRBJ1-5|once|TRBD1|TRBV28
CASAVWRGPGAQPQHF
TGTGCCAGCGCCGTTTGGAGGGGGCCAGGGGCGCAGCCCCAGCATTTT
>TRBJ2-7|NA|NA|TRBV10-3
CAISRTGYEQYF
TGTGCCATCAGTAGAACAGGCTACGAGCAGTACTTC
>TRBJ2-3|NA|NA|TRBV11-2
CASRPGDGSDTQYF
TGTGCCAGCAGGCCGGGCGATGGGTCAGATACGCAGTATTTT
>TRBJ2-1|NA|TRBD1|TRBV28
CASGGQGEGSEQFF
TGTGCCAGCGGGGGTCAGGGGGAAGGCAGTGAGCAGTTCTTC
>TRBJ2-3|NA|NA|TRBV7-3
CASSVTGSLADTQYF
TGTGCCAGCAGCGTCACGGGATCCTTGGCAGATACGCAGTATTTT
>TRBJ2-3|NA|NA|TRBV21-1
CASPNSTSGGTTDTQYF
TGTGCCAGCCCCAACTCGACTAGCGGGGGCACCACAGATACGCAGTATTTT
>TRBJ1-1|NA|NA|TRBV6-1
CASSAIQSMNTEAFF
TGTGCCAGCAGTGCTATACAAAGCATGAACACTGAAGCTTTCTTT
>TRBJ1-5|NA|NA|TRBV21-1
CASPTNPHGTGLHQPQHF
TGTGCCAGCCCGACAAATCCCCACGGGACAGGGCTCCATCAGCCCCAGCATTTT
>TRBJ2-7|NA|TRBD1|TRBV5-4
CASSPGQGRYEQYF
TGTGCCAGCAGCCCAGGACAGGGCCGCTACGAGCAGTACTTC
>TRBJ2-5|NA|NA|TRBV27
CASSLSGLQGETQYF
TGTGCCAGCAGTTTATCGGGCCTTCAAGGGGAGACCCAGTACTTC
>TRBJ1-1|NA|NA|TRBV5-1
CASSLTGVRAPEAFF
TGCGCCAGCAGCCTGACCGGGGTTCGGGCCCCTGAAGCTTTCTTT
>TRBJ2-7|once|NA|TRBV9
CASSVAPEGEQYF
TGTGCCAGCAGCGTAGCCCCAGAGGGTGAGCAGTACTTC
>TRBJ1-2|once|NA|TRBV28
CASSLLGGGRMEGYTF
TGTGCCAGCAGTTTGCTAGGTGGGGGGAGAATGGAAGGCTACACCTTC
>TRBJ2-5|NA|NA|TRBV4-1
CASSQDAAGPQETQYF
TGCGCCAGCAGCCAAGATGCGGCGGGACCGCAAGAGACCCAGTACTTC
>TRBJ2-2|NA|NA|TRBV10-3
CAISESKPNTGELFF
TGTGCCATCAGTGAGTCGAAACCGAACACCGGGGAGCTGTTTTTT
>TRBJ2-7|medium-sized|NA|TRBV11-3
CASSPRLSGYEQYF
TGTGCCAGCAGCCCTAGGCTGAGCGGCTACGAGCAGTACTTC
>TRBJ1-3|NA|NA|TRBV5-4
CATNQPGLGNTIYF
TGTGCCACTAACCAACCGGGCCTCGGAAACACCATATATTTT
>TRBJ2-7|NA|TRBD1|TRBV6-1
CASSGGTGSREQYF
TGTGCCAGCAGCGGCGGGACAGGATCTAGAGAGCAGTACTTC
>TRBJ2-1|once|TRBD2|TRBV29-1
CSVEGVGSGTYNEQFF
TGCAGCGTTGAAGGGGTTGGTAGCGGGACCTACAATGAGCAGTTCTTC
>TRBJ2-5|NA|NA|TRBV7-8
CASSLPARFETQYF
TGTGCCAGCAGCTTACCTGCTCGATTCGAGACCCAGTACTTC
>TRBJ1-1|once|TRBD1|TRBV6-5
CASSYRGQMNTEAFF
TGTGCCAGCAGTTACAGGGGACAGATGAACACTGAAGCTTTCTTT
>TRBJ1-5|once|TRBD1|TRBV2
CASSKLGQIKNQPQHF
TGTGCCAGCAGTAAACTGGGACAGATTAAGAATCAGCCCCAGCATTTT
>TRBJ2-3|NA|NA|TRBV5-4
CASSLVGADTQYF
TGTGCCAGCAGCTTGGTGGGAGCAGATACGCAGTATTTT
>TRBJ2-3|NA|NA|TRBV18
CASSLSGIGTDTQYF
TGTGCCAGCTCACTCAGCGGTATTGGCACAGATACGCAGTATTTT
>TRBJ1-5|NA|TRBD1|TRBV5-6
CASSPAGTGDNQPQHF
TGTGCCAGCAGCCCCGCCGGGACAGGGGACAATCAGCCCCAGCATTTT
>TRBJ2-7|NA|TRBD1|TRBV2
CASSVDRGLSEQYF
TGTGCCAGCAGTGTGGACAGGGGGCTCAGCGAGCAGTACTTC
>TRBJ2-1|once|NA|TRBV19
CASSLPGSSSYNEQFF
TGTGCCAGTAGTTTGCCGGGCTCCAGCTCCTACAATGAGCAGTTCTTC
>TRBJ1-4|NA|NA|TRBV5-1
CASSLAPTNEKLFF
TGCGCCAGCAGCTTAGCACCAACTAATGAAAAACTGTTTTTT
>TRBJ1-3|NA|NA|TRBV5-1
CASSAIQGTGNTIYF
TGCGCCAGCAGCGCCATCCAGGGAACGGGAAACACCATATATTTT
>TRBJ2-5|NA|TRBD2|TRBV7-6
CASSFESGVGGLETQYF
TGTGCCAGCAGCTTCGAGTCGGGCGTGGGAGGGCTGGAGACCCAGTACTTC
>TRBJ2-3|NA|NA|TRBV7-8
CASSLALVWSIPDTQYF
TGTGCCAGCAGCTTAGCTTTAGTCTGGTCAATTCCAGATACGCAGTATTTT
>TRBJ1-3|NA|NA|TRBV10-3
CAISQGPGNTIYF
TGTGCCATCAGCCAGGGCCCTGGAAACACCATATATTTT
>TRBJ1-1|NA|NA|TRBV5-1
CASSLVQQNTEAFF
TGCGCCAGCAGCTTGGTACAGCAGAACACTGAAGCTTTCTTT
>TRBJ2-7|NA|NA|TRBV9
CASSPEGNKWLEQYF
TGTGCCAGCAGCCCCGAGGGAAACAAATGGCTCGAGCAGTACTTC
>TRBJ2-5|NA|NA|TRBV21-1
CASMDGRRMETQYF
TGTGCCAGCATGGACGGGAGGAGAATGGAGACCCAGTACTTC
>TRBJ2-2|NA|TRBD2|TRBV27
CASSFLAGVAGELFF
TGTGCCAGCAGTTTTCTAGCGGGAGTAGCCGGGGAGCTGTTTTTT
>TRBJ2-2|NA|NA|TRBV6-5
CASSYSPGLSSGELFF
TGTGCCAGCAGTTACTCCCCAGGATTATCGTCCGGGGAGCTGTTTTTT
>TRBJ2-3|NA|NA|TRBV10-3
CAISQGSDTQYF
TGTGCCATCAGCCAGGGATCAGATACGCAGTATTTT
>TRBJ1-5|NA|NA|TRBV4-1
CASSQDLNGGWQPQHF
TGCGCCAGCAGCCAAGATCTTAACGGGGGCTGGCAGCCCCAGCATTTT
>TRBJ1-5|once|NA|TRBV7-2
CASSLVANQPQHF
TGTGCCAGCAGCTTAGTTGCTAATCAGCCCCAGCATTTT
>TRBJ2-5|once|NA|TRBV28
CASHTGRETQYF
TGTGCCAGCCACACTGGGCGAGAGACCCAGTACTTC
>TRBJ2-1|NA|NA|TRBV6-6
CASSYSNGYEQFF
TGTGCCAGCAGTTACTCCAACGGGTATGAGCAGTTCTTC
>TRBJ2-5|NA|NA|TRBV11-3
CASSFEEETQYF
TGTGCCAGCAGCTTTGAGGAGGAGACCCAGTACTTC
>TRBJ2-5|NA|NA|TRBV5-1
CASSFWGATQETQYF
TGCGCCAGCAGCTTTTGGGGGGCGACCCAAGAGACCCAGTACTTC
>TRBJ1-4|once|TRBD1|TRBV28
CASSDIQGEGEKLFF
TGTGCCAGCAGTGACATACAGGGGGAAGGAGAAAAACTGTTTTTT
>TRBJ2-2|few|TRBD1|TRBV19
CASNRDRGSGELFF
TGTGCCAGTAACCGGGACAGGGGTTCCGGGGAGCTGTTTTTT
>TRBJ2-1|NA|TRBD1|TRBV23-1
CASSQERTGGYNEQFF
TGCGCCAGCAGTCAAGAAAGGACAGGGGGCTACAATGAGCAGTTCTTC
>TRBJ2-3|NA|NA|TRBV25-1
CASSAEVATDTQYF
TGTGCCAGCAGTGCCGAGGTCGCCACAGATACGCAGTATTTT
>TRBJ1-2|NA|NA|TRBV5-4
CASSLAPPGSRGYTF
TGTGCCAGCAGCTTGGCCCCCCCGGGGTCGAGGGGCTACACCTTC